This TCR beta chain derives from a study of blood T cell repertoires in COVID-19. In the study overall: The samples span acute and convalescent COVID-19 from the United States, Italy and Spain. T cells, B-cell-depleted T cells, or PBMCs provided the cDNA or gDNA that served as material.

CDR3 length: 16 residues. Germline CDR1 is SGDLS and CDR2 is YYNGEE. V shed 0 bases and J 6 bases; nucleotides not matched to a gene: 8. As handled by the study authors: Nucleated cell counts were estimated from reference gene primer amplification. Generated by immunoSEQ multiplex PCR, the TCRdb table keeps only in-frame clones and is missing some. D and trimming come from the DNA, and the V and J calls and clone size come from that table. The repertoire holds more than 140,000 clones, around 84% seen once, with approximately 8.2% in the top ten. This receptor was obtained from a woman in her fifties or sixties with acute or convalescent COVID-19. The sample comprised peripheral blood. This rearrangement joins TRBV9 to TRBJ2-1, with 8 bases lining up with TRBD2. The CDR3: CASSVVAGGDPNEQFF. The CDR3 bases are TGTGCCAGCAGCGTAGTGGCCGGGGGGGACCCCAATGAGCAGTTCTTC.